The 27 T cell receptor beta chains below come from one sample, sequenced in a study of Tregs in tolerant kidney transplant recipients. Profiled with immunoSEQ multiplex PCR; TCRdb holds only in-frame clones, not every one. The table has fewer than 80,000 clones, 95% to 98% seen once. Sequences were derived from CD4+ T cells from blood, sampled before the transplant. The receptors stem from a human donor who received a combined kidney and bone marrow transplant.

The chain has TRBV12-5 and TRBJ1-1; 8 bases match TRBD1. After removal of 3 bases from V and 5 bases from J, the junction contained 8 bases not matched to a gene. Germline assignment: CDR1 LGHNT and CDR2 FRNRAP. The length of the CDR3 is 15 residues. Here the CDR3 reads CASGFPRQGQTEAFF. The CDR3 nucleotides are TGTGCTAGTGGTTTCCCTCGACAGGGGCAAACTGAAGCTTTCTTT.

The J gene is TRBJ2-5, the V gene TRBV11-3, with D uncertain. The germline V gene has CDR1 SGHNT and CDR2 YENEEA. V shed 2 bases and J shed 4 bases, with 11 bases lying between them. This CDR3 has 14 amino acids. This CDR3 is CASSLTKVLETQYF. CDR3 nucleotides: TGTGCCAGCAGCTTAACTAAAGTGTTAGAGACCCAGTACTTC.

This chain connects TRBV6-6 to TRBJ1-1; weak D call: TRBD1 (5 bases). This CDR3 spans 14 amino acids. V was clipped by 0 bases and J by 4 bases, with 9 bases between them. The germline V gene encodes CDR1 MNHNY and CDR2 SVGAGI (reference sequence). The CDR3 region is CASSYSGGITEAFF. In DNA form, the CDR3 reads TGTGCCAGCAGTTACTCGGGGGGGATCACTGAAGCTTTCTTT.

The V gene is TRBV7-6, the J gene TRBJ2-2, with 10 positions matching TRBD2. V trimming: 1 base; J trimming: 5 bases; junction bases outside the gene matches: 1. This CDR3 spans 15 amino acids. Looked up from germline, CDR1 is SGHVS and CDR2 is FNYEAQ. The CDR3: CASSLGAGGTGELFF. CDR3 DNA: TGTGCCAGCAGCTTAGGAGCGGGAGGGACCGGGGAGCTGTTTTTT.

The rearrangement links TRBV9 to TRBJ2-2, with D possibly matching TRBD1 (5 bases). The CDR3 is 15 amino acids. Trimming shortened V by 4 bases and J by 7 bases, and 17 bases separated the two germline ends. Germline V gene lookup returns CDR1 SGDLS and CDR2 YYNGEE. For the CDR3, the DNA is TGTGCCAGCAGCTCGACGACAGTTTTGGGCGGGGAGCTGTTTTTT. Translating gives CASSSTTVLGGELFF.

J is TRBJ1-1 and V is TRBV19; the D is unclear. Germline V CDR1 and CDR2: LNHDA, SQIVND (reference sequence). This CDR3 is 15 amino acids long. Trimming stripped 4 bases from V and 7 bases from J, with 19 bases between. CDR3 sequence reads: CASSRTGWVTGEAFF. The CDR3, as DNA: TGTGCCAGTAGTAGAACGGGTTGGGTTACCGGTGAAGCTTTCTTT.

This sequence joins TRBV7-2 and TRBJ2-3; 8 bases match TRBD1. The germline V gene encodes CDR1 SGHTA and CDR2 FQGNSA. V was pared by 1 base and J by 3 bases, with 3 bases of the junction left unmatched. There are 15 residues in the CDR3. The CDR3: CASSLVTGGTDTQYF. The CDR3, as DNA: TGTGCCAGCAGCTTAGTAACAGGGGGGACAGATACGCAGTATTTT.

The CDR3 DNA sequence: TGTGCCAGCAGTGAGCGGAACAGGGGCCTCTCCAATTCACCCCTCCACTTT. Translating gives CASSERNRGLSNSPLHF. The rearrangement uses TRBV2 and TRBJ1-6; 7 positions match TRBD1. The germline V gene has CDR1 SNHLY and CDR2 FYNNEI. The CDR3 consists of 17 residues. Unmatched junction bases numbered 12, after V lost 3 bases and J lost 7 bases.

The chain combines TRBV7-2 with TRBJ1-2, with D possibly TRBD1 on 5 matching bases. Trimming took 5 bases from V and 4 from J, leaving 23 bases between them. This CDR3 has 17 residues. Germline V gene lookup returns CDR1 SGHTA and CDR2 FQGNSA. CDR3 loop: CASSPGEGRVGLYGYTF. The CDR3 DNA sequence: TGTGCCAGCAGCCCTGGAGAGGGGAGGGTCGGTCTCTATGGCTACACCTTC.

V and J are TRBV7-2 and TRBJ2-2; TRBD1 might be the D (5 bases). This CDR3 contains 15 residues. The germline gives CDR1 SGHTA, CDR2 FQGNSA. Trimming cost V 5 bases and J 4 bases, with 14 bases left between them. The chain's CDR3 is CASSDSVIGTGELFF. CDR3 coding DNA: TGTGCCAGCAGCGACAGCGTTATCGGCACCGGGGAGCTGTTTTTT.

The chain carries TRBV28 and TRBJ1-2; no clear D. Germline values: CDR1 MDHEN, CDR2 SYDVKM. V shed 2 bases and J shed 8 bases, with 12 bases lying between them. This CDR3 is built from 13 residues. CDR3 region: CASSLEEGLGYTF. DNA of the CDR3: TGTGCCAGCAGTTTAGAGGAGGGTTTGGGCTACACCTTC.

This chain uses TRBV7-2 with TRBJ1-6; D is possibly TRBD1 (5 bases). The V gene's germline CDR1 is SGHTA and CDR2 FQGNSA. Trimming removed 0 bases at V and 13 bases at J, with 19 bases between. The CDR3 sequence is 16 residues long. CDR3 region: CASSLAGTFSGRPLHF. DNA of the CDR3: TGTGCCAGCAGCTTAGCGGGGACTTTTTCAGGCCGGCCCCTCCACTTT.

V and J are TRBV18 and TRBJ2-1, with 10 bases identical to TRBD1. CDR1 and CDR2 (germline): KGHSH, LQKENI. With V trimmed by 6 bases and J by 5 bases, 7 bases remained unmatched. The CDR3 totals 15 residues. The DNA of the CDR3 is TGTGCCAGCTCGAAGGCCGGGACAGGGGACAATGAGCAGTTCTTC. This encodes CASSKAGTGDNEQFF. The full variable domain, in which reference TRBV18 and TRBJ2-1 provide the parts outside the CDR3, is NAGVMQNPRHLVRRRGQEARLRCSPMKGHSHVYWYRQLPEEGLKFMVYLQKENIIDESGMPKERFSAEFPKEGPSILRIQQVVRGDSAAYFCASSKAGTGDNEQFFGPGTRLTVL.

The rearrangement links TRBV10-3 to TRBJ2-1, with TRBD2 as a possible D gene (6 bases). The CDR3 totals 17 residues. V shed 2 bases and J shed 6 bases, with 20 bases lying between them. Germline lookup yields CDR1 ENHRY and CDR2 SYGVKD. CDR3 loop: CAISEVRERYLLNEQFF. CDR3 nucleotides: TGTGCCATCAGTGAGGTCCGGGAGCGATACCTGCTCAATGAGCAGTTCTTC.

V usage is TRBV29-1 and J usage is TRBJ1-1; D is possibly TRBD1 (5 bases). Germline CDR1 reads SQVTM; CDR2 reads ANQGSEA. CDR3 length: 14 amino acids. Trimming took 6 bases from V and 0 from J, leaving 14 bases between them. Written as DNA, the CDR3 is TGCAGCGTGCCGGGGGACGGATTGAACACTGAAGCTTTCTTT. It codes for CSVPGDGLNTEAFF.

This rearrangement joins TRBV7-3 to TRBJ2-3; no clear D. The CDR3 sequence is 14 residues long. Deletions cut 5 bases from V and 0 bases from J, with 9 bases between. The germline V gene encodes CDR1 SGHTA and CDR2 FQGTGA. CDR3 region: CASSPTSSTDTQYF. CDR3 DNA: TGTGCCAGCAGCCCAACATCTAGCACAGATACGCAGTATTTT.

V gene TRBV7-3 combines with J gene TRBJ1-6; the match to TRBD1 covers 7 bases. CDR3 length: 15 amino acids. Germline-derived CDR1 and CDR2 are SGHTA and FQGTGA. Germline trimming cut 5 bases from V and 5 bases from J; bases unmatched to any gene: 6. CDR3 bases: TGTGCCAGCAGCCCGACGGGACAGCATAATTCACCCCTCCACTTT. It translates to CASSPTGQHNSPLHF.

The chain has TRBV19 and TRBJ2-2, with 7 positions matching TRBD2. The germline V gene has CDR1 LNHDA and CDR2 SQIVND (reference sequence). The trim removed 8 bases at V and 6 bases at J, leaving 12 bases unmatched. The CDR3 has 15 amino acids. Here the CDR3 reads CASSRRENVAGELFF. The CDR3 coding sequence is TGTGCCAGTTCCAGGCGGGAGAACGTGGCCGGGGAGCTGTTTTTT. Based on the CDR3 plus reference TRBV19 and TRBJ2-2, the full variable domain is DGGITQSPKYLFRKEGQNVTLSCEQNLNHDAMYWYRQDPGQGLRLIYYSQIVNDFQKGDIAEGYSVSREKKESFPLTVTSAQKNPTAFYLCASSRRENVAGELFFGEGSRLTVL.

This chain uses TRBV11-3 with TRBJ1-1; D is uncertain. Per germline, CDR1 SGHNT and CDR2 YENEEA. Deletions cut 5 bases from V and 5 bases from J, with 15 bases between. This CDR3 comprises 14 residues. Here the CDR3 DNA reads TGTGCCAGCAGCCCTTCCCGGGATTATACTGAAGCTTTCTTT. This codes for CASSPSRDYTEAFF.

This clone was seen a single time. The rearrangement links TRBV11-2 to TRBJ2-1; D is perhaps TRBD1 (5 bases). The V gene's germline CDR1 is SGHAT and CDR2 FQNNGV. V dropped 5 bases and J dropped 0 bases, with 11 bases sitting between them. The CDR3 extends over 15 amino acids. The CDR3 sequence is CASSGALSSYNEQFF. CDR3 DNA sequence: TGTGCCAGCAGCGGGGCCCTTAGCTCCTACAATGAGCAGTTCTTC.

This chain uses TRBV11-2 with TRBJ2-1, with TRBD2 matching over 7 bases. From germline, CDR1 is SGHAT and CDR2 FQNNGV. This CDR3 region has 16 residues. J gave up 4 bases and V 1 base, and 7 bases lay outside the gene matches. For the CDR3, the DNA is TGTGCCAGCAGCTTAGTTAGGACTAGAGCGTACAATGAGCAGTTCTTC. It codes for CASSLVRTRAYNEQFF.

This sequence joins TRBV4-1 and TRBJ2-7; TRBD1 agrees at 7 bases. Germline assignment: CDR1 MGHRA and CDR2 YSYEKL. This CDR3 region has 15 residues. The junction had 12 bases not matched to a gene; V was cut back by 8 bases and J by 2 bases. The CDR3 loop is CASASMTGFAYEQYF. Written as DNA, the CDR3 is TGCGCCAGCGCCTCAATGACAGGGTTTGCCTACGAGCAGTACTTC.

The chain links TRBV7-9 to TRBJ2-7; 7 positions match TRBD1. From germline, CDR1 is SEHNR and CDR2 FQNEAQ (reference sequence). V lost 7 bases to trimming and J lost 4 bases; unmatched junction nucleotides: 13. This CDR3 has 15 residues. CDR3 region: CASTISRQGLYEQYF. CDR3 DNA sequence: TGTGCCAGCACCATATCGAGACAGGGATTATACGAGCAGTACTTC. Full variable domain (missing parts from reference TRBV7-9 and TRBJ2-7): DTGVSQNPRHKITKRGQNVTFRCDPISEHNRLYWYRQTLGQGPEFLTYFQNEAQLEKSRLLSDRFSAERPKGSFSTLEIQRTEQGDSAMYLCASTISRQGLYEQYFGPGTRLTVT.

The V gene is TRBV7-9, the J gene TRBJ2-1; 10 nucleotides align to TRBD2. With 6 bases clipped from V and 4 bases from J, the junction kept 12 bases outside the gene matches. The CDR3 consists of 17 residues. CDR1 is SEHNR and CDR2 is FQNEAQ in the germline V gene (reference sequence). CDR3 in amino acids: CASRRRLAGQPYNEQFF. The CDR3 coding sequence is TGTGCCAGCAGACGTAGACTAGCGGGTCAACCTTACAATGAGCAGTTCTTC.

The V gene is TRBV27, the J gene TRBJ1-6; TRBD1 aligns across 10 bases. The V gene's germline CDR1 is MNHEY and CDR2 SMNVEV (reference sequence). CDR3 length: 20 residues. V dropped 6 bases and J dropped 5; count of bases not matched to a gene: 19. CDR3 region: CASRNTPGQGFLRHNSPLHF. As DNA, the CDR3 is TGTGCCAGCAGGAATACCCCGGGACAGGGGTTCCTCCGGCATAATTCACCCCTCCACTTT.

This clone was detected once. The chain uses TRBV5-4 and TRBJ2-5, with a possible D match to TRBD1 (5 bases). The CDR3 runs to 14 residues. The V end was cut by 0 bases, the J end by 2 bases, with 8 bases between. Germline values: CDR1 SGHNT, CDR2 YYREEE (reference sequence). CDR3 bases: TGTGCCAGCAGCTTGGTAGGGGTACAAGAGACCCAGTACTTC. Translated, it gives CASSLVGVQETQYF.

This chain joins TRBV2 and TRBJ1-2; maybe TRBD1 (5 bases). The CDR3 covers 13 residues. V lost 5 bases, J lost 3 bases, and 10 bases lay in between. Looked up from germline, CDR1 is SNHLY and CDR2 is FYNNEI. In DNA, the CDR3 is TGTGCCAGCAGTCTGGACATGGACTATGGCTACACCTTC. It translates to CASSLDMDYGYTF.